This TCR beta chain was identified in a study of shared clonotypes between healthy human individuals. Data came from immunoSEQ multiplex PCR; TCRdb stores just in-frame clones and leaves some out. The sample shows 2 million to 2.5 million clones, less than 95% of them seen only once. V gave up 5 bases and J gave up 2 bases; unmatched junction bases: 8. The CDR3 extends over 15 amino acids. Germline CDR1 and CDR2: MDHEN and SYDVKM. This chain connects TRBV28 to TRBJ1-1; 7 bases align to TRBD1. Sequencing was carried out using naive CD4+ T cells from PBMCs. Subset specified: CD45RA+ positively selected. The origin of this receptor is a man aged 18 to 30 in good health. Some clones in this sample may be carry-over from other donors' samples. For the CDR3, the DNA is TGTGCCAGCAGTACCGACGGGACAGTAAACACTGAAGCTTTCTTT. Its translation: CASSTDGTVNTEAFF.